These 7 T cell receptor beta chains were all obtained from the same sample, sequenced in a study of blood T cells in healthy people across ages. A sample-barcoded 5' primer and a J-beta primer mix were used in a second PCR of roughly 7 to 11 cycles. TCRdb re-called the 5' RACE reads with MiXCR, one entry per CDR3 protein. The data contain about 560,000 distinct CDR3 sequences, about 29% of them singletons. The data also belong to a second study, concerning T cells of mothers and their children.

Sequences were obtained from blood. The receptors derive from a boy younger than 10 in good health.

Turning to this clonotype: An end of the junction differs from the germline gene, which may be a read error. The chain links TRBV6-1 to TRBJ2-1; TRBD2 might be the D (6 bases). Germline lookup yields CDR1 MNHNS and CDR2 SASEGT. The CDR3 extends over 15 amino acids. The CDR3, as DNA: TGTGCCAGCAGTGAACAGGGAGGCTCCTACAATGAGCACTTCTTC. This encodes CASSEQGGSYNEHFF.

This clonotype came up a few times. This chain uses TRBV19 with TRBJ1-2; D remains ambiguous. V lost 4 bases and J lost 2, with 8 bases in between. The CDR3 has 13 residues. Germline values: CDR1 LNHDA, CDR2 SQIVND (reference sequence). The CDR3 sequence: CASSTYKNYGYTF. CDR3 DNA sequence: TGTGCCAGTAGTACGTACAAGAACTATGGCTACACCTTC. Complete variable domain (other parts from reference TRBV19 and TRBJ1-2): DGGITQSPKYLFRKEGQNVTLSCEQNLNHDAMYWYRQDPGQGLRLIYYSQIVNDFQKGDIAEGYSVSREKKESFPLTVTSAQKNPTAFYLCASSTYKNYGYTFGSGTRLTVV.

The chain carries TRBV6-5 and TRBJ2-6, with 8 bases matching TRBD2. The germline V gene encodes CDR1 MNHEY and CDR2 SVGAGI. CDR3 length: 17 residues. The V and J ends lost 4 bases and 2 bases, in that order; junction bases with no gene match: 7. This CDR3 is CASSSSLSGTGANVLTF. DNA for the CDR3: TGTGCCAGCAGTTCCAGCCTTAGCGGGACTGGGGCCAACGTCCTGACTTTC.

This clonotype has more than one count but fewer than ten. The rearrangement uses TRBV14 and TRBJ2-7; TRBD2 matches at 7 bases. CDR3 length: 14 residues. Germline V gene data show CDR1 as SGHDN and CDR2 as FVKESK. The junction had 6 bases not matched to a gene; V was cut back by 5 bases and J by 2 bases. CDR3: CASSRLADPYEQYF. The CDR3 region has the DNA TGTGCCAGCAGCAGGCTAGCGGACCCCTACGAGCAGTACTTC.

This clonotype was counted between two and nine times. The chain uses TRBV20-1 and TRBJ2-5; 13 bases are shared with TRBD2. The J call is doubtful: the DNA matches TRBJ2-7 better. CDR3 length: 16 amino acids. The V gene's germline CDR1 is DFQATT and CDR2 SNEGSKA (reference sequence). CDR3 sequence reads: CSAPGLAGAGLYEQYF. The DNA for the CDR3 is TGCAGTGCTCCAGGACTAGCGGGAGCTGGCCTCTACGAGCAGTACTTC.

The V call is TRBV14, the J call TRBJ1-4; no clear D gene. Trimming stripped 3 bases from V and 0 bases from J, with 11 bases between. The V gene's germline CDR1 is SGHDN and CDR2 FVKESK. The CDR3 covers 16 residues. CDR3 residues: CASSQVSGATNEKLFF. CDR3 sequence (DNA): TGTGCCAGCAGCCAGGTTAGCGGTGCAACTAATGAAAAACTGTTTTTT.

J is TRBJ2-7 and V is TRBV7-9, with a tentative D call TRBD2 (6 bases). V lost 5 bases, J lost 3 bases, and 11 bases lay in between. There are 13 residues in the CDR3. Germline CDR1 is SEHNR and CDR2 is FQNEAQ (reference sequence). The CDR3 region has the DNA TGTGCCAGCAGCCCGGGACTTTACTACGAGCAGTACTTC. It yields the protein CASSPGLYYEQYF.